The T cell receptor beta chain described here comes from a study of cytomegalovirus exposure and HLA in healthy donors. Study observations and caveats: TRBV6-2, TRBV6-3 and some other V segments were excluded as indistinguishable. Reportedly, fewer N-insertions than the approximately 650-donor mean appeared in an Asian-associated ancestry cluster in a later analysis. A list of about 180 TCR beta chains associated with cytomegalovirus was given. In a later analysis, TCR beta V- and J-gene trimming was associated with a missense DCLRE1C variant.

The CDR3 sequence is 16 residues long. The germline gives CDR1 SNHLY, CDR2 FYNNEI. J was trimmed by 1 base and V by 10 bases; bases with no gene match: 12. The PCR used 60 Vbeta and 13 Jbeta primers. The method was immunoSEQ multiplex PCR; TCRdb's version includes in-frame clones alone and lacks a portion of them. This table holds roughly 150,000 clones, 75% to 80% found once. To note about this clone: Antigen: not known.

This chain connects TRBV2 to TRBJ2-2, with 7 bases matching TRBD2. The sequencing input was PBMCs. This receptor was identified in a man aged 30-40 years in good health and CMV-seronegative. The CDR3 loop is CAISEGGVGNTGELFF. In DNA, the CDR3 is TGTGCCATCTCTGAGGGAGGGGTTGGGAACACCGGGGAGCTGTTTTTT.